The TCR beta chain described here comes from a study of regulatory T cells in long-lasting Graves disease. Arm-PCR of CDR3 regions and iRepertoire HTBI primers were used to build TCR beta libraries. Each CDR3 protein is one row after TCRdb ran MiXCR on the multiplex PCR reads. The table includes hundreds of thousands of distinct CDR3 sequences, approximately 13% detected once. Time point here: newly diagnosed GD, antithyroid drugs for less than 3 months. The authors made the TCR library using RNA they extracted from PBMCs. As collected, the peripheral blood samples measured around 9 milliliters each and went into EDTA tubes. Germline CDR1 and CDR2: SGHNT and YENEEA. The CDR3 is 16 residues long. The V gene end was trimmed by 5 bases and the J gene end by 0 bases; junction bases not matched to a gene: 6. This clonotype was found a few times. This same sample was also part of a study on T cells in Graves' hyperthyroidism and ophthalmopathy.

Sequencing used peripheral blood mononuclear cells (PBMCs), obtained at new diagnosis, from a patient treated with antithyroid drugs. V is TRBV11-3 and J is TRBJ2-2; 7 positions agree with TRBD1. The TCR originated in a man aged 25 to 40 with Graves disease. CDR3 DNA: TGTGCCAGCAGCACTAGGACAGGTTCGAACACCGGGGAGCTGTTTTTT. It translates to CASSTRTGSNTGELFF.